The T cell receptor beta chain under discussion was sequenced for a study of cytomegalovirus exposure and HLA in healthy donors. Though probably carrying unrecorded immune exposures, donors were nominally healthy at sampling. This clone was counted a single time. PCR primers comprised 60 Vbeta and 13 Jbeta primers. TCRdb keeps only in-frame clones here, not all; method: immunoSEQ multiplex PCR. The sample includes about 240,000 clones, about 80% of them seen just once. This sequence originates from a woman aged 40 to 50 in good health and CMV-seropositive. The source material was PBMCs.

In DNA form, the CDR3 reads TGTGCCAGCAGTGGACAGGGGACCGGAAACACCATATATTTT. This encodes CASSGQGTGNTIYF. V and J are TRBV6-5 and TRBJ1-3; 9 bases are a match to TRBD1. Germline V gives CDR1 MNHEY, CDR2 SVGAGI. Germline trimming cut 5 bases from V and 4 bases from J; bases unmatched to any gene: 3. The CDR3 is made up of 14 amino acids.